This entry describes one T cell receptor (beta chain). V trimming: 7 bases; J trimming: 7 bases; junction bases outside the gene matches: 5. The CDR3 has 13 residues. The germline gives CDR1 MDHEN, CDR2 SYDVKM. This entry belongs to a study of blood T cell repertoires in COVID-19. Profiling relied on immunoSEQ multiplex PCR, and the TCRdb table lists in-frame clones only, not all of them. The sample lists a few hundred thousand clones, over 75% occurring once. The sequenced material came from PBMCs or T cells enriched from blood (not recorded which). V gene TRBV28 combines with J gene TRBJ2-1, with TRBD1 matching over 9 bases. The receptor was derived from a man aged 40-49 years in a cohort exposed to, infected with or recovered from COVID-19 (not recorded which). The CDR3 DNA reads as TGTGCCAGCACGGGACAGGGCTCGAATGAGCAGTTCTTC. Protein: CASTGQGSNEQFF.